What follows is one TCR beta chain and its context. Its antigen is currently not known. No much larger clone exists at a distance of one base, and base qualities are not known. The germline V and J ends show losses of 3 bases and 5 bases respectively, and no gene match explains 1 base of the junction. The germline V gene (reference sequence) provides CDR1 SSHAT and CDR2 FNYEAQ. From cysteine to phenylalanine, the CDR3 is 15 amino acids long. CDR3 DNA is the only sequence kept; it has 45 bases, read in frame from the first base. These data belong to a study of T cell changes during pregnancy in multiple sclerosis (dated by TCRdb to the late 2010s). Regarding the study in general: The study examined how the T cell repertoire changed over the course of pregnancy in women with multiple sclerosis.

Libraries were built with the immunoSEQ multiplex PCR assay. Sourced from immuneACCESS, this table was stored by TCRdb with only in-frame sequences that have V and J called. A share of the clones is absent; for the studies checked, an unresolved V gene accounts for under half, and the remainder has no known explanation. Counted in this sample were almost 50,000 clones; roughly 94% of them appeared once. Jointly, the top ten make up around 0.34% of the sample. The sequence was obtained from a female donor with multiple sclerosis, enrolled in a pregnancy study. In this chain, TRBV7-7 is recombined with TRBJ2-2; a stretch of 12 junction bases matches TRBD2. Material: CD4+ T cells from peripheral blood mononuclear cells, obtained in the third trimester of pregnancy. The DNA sequence reads TGTGCCAGCAGCTTCGGGACTAGCGGGACCGGGGAGCTGTTTTTT. Translated, this gives CASSFGTSGTGELFF. With all but the CDR3 taken from the reference TRBV7-7 and TRBJ2-2 genes, the full variable domain is: GAGVSQSPRYKVTKRGQDVTLRCDPISSHATLYWYQQALGQGPEFLTYFNYEAQPDKSGLPSDRFSAERPEGSISTLTIQRTEQRDSAMYRCASSFGTSGTGELFFGEGSRLTVL.